The clone carrying this T cell receptor (beta chain) was picked up one time. This may stem from a read error, because a much larger clone lies one nucleotide away. This entry comes from a study of CD8+CD57+ T cells in acquired aplastic anemia. Study-wide context: Yields of DNA that came from sorted CD4+ and CD8+ cells averaged roughly 3.3 ug.

This CDR3 has 13 amino acids. Trimming pared 0 bases from V and 6 bases from J, leaving 10 bases between. The germline gives CDR1 SGHDT, CDR2 YYEEEE. Genomic DNA, serving as template, underwent TCR beta VDJ and CDR3 profiling. From the reads, TCRdb called clonotypes with MiXCR, one entry per CDR3 protein. This table has under 200,000 distinct CDR3 sequences, about 48% appearing once. This TCR came from a human donor in good health. Sequenced sample: sorted CD4+, CD8+, or CD8+CD57+ T cells (not recorded which) from PBMCs. The V and J genes are TRBV5-6 and TRBJ2-7; tentative D call: TRBD2 (5 bases). DNA for the CDR3: TGTGCCAGCAGCTTGGTCCGGGATTCCGAGCAGTACTTC. This translates into CASSLVRDSEQYF.